This T cell receptor beta chain was captured by sequencing in a study of regulatory T cells in long-lasting Graves disease (dated by TCRdb to the early 2020s). Regarding the study in general: Patients with newly diagnosed Graves' disease had been on antithyroid drugs for under 3 months. Patients with persistent Graves' disease were compared with patients with newly diagnosed Graves' disease using TCR sequencing and RNA sequencing of peripheral blood. The study was conducted in China and was registered as a clinical trial. A total of 33 samples underwent TCR sequencing: about 13 from persistent and about 20 from newly diagnosed Graves' disease patients. The paper as a whole reports these results and caveats: Persistent disease showed preferential use of TRBV28, TRBJ1-2 and TRBJ2-5, whereas newly diagnosed disease favored TRBV20-1 and TRBJ2-1. The study examined only peripheral blood because the primary lesion, thyroid tissue, could not be accessed. Sequencing and analysis were restricted to the TCR beta chain. As a limitation, the authors acknowledged that the small sample size may reduce accuracy. Compared with newly diagnosed patients, persistent Graves' disease patients had lower TCR Shannon entropy and fewer highly expanded clones, which suggests clonal expansion. Persistent patients shared more public clonotypes among themselves (around 2,500) than newly diagnosed patients did (approximately 970).

Interpreted using the paper, the time point label stands for: newly diagnosed GD, antithyroid drugs for less than 3 months. RNA was extracted from PBMCs in TRIzol for both TCR sequencing and RNA sequencing. The diagnosis of Graves' disease was made according to American Thyroid Association guidelines. The patients came from an endocrinology department in Xi'an, China. Each patient gave around 9.2 milliliters of peripheral blood, collected in an EDTA anticoagulant tube. Ficoll Paque Plus density gradient separation was used to isolate PBMCs, and no additional T cell sorting was done. An Agilent 2100 Bioanalyzer and agarose gel were used to check RNA quality, while a NanoDrop 2000 measured RNA concentration. V is cut back by 5 bases and J by 8 bases, with 17 bases in the junction unmatched. According to the germline V gene, CDR1 reads SGHAT and CDR2 reads FQNNGV. The CDR3 sequence holds 17 residues, the cysteine and phenylalanine included. Just CDR3 DNA is preserved here, 51 bases in frame from base 1.

This clonotype was counted ten times or more. What this receptor recognizes is not known. Per-base qualities were not stored, and no clone one base away is much larger. Libraries were constructed by multiplex PCR. Reads for this sample came from an Illumina HiSeq 4000. TCR beta libraries were built with iRepertoire HTBI primers and Arm-PCR amplification of CDR3 regions. Gel purification was performed on PCR products prior to sequencing. As for the original processing: Gene usage analysis of CDR3 amino acid clonotypes relied on the 60 or so TRBV and more than twelve TRBJ segments identified across samples. COPE and FqMerger were used to merge filtered high-quality paired reads into contigs. BLAST was used to align contigs to IMGT TRBV, TRBD and TRBJ reference genes, with CDR3 defined following IMGT. Clonotypes above 0.1% frequency were classified as highly expanded clones. Repertoire diversity was measured by Shannon entropy, and V-J evenness by the Gini coefficient. A clonotype found in more than one individual was treated as public. TCRdb took the public reads, trimmed them with fastp at Q25, ran MiXCR for clone calling and kept in-frame beta chains. Rows with one shared CDR3 protein collapse into an entry with the most common genes and DNA. The V and J calls were determined by TCRdb, not by the authors. The sample data list 350,000 to 450,000 distinct CDR3 sequences, and about 15% of these were observed just once. Together, the top ten hold over 15% of the sample.

This sample was shared with a second study, whose subject was T cells in Graves' hyperthyroidism and ophthalmopathy. As described in the second report: Stable Graves' hyperthyroidism was defined as no progression to ophthalmopathy during 18 months of follow-up. Hyperthyroidism patients were newly diagnosed, with disease duration under 2 months, and aged 18 to 65 years. Any patient with an uncontrolled infection, another autoimmune disease, pregnancy or lactation was excluded. Diagnoses relied on clinical symptoms, serum thyroxine and TRAb, thyroid ultrasound and orbital computed tomography. The first round of RT-PCR for the TCR CDR3 was performed with the HTBI primer set and the Qiagen OneStep RT-PCR kit. Most expanded thyroid clonotypes (frequency above 0.001) were also detected in blood, suggesting blood repertoires may reflect thyroid immune responses. In cross-validation, a model built on a 13 V-J signature told ophthalmopathy apart from stable hyperthyroidism with 87.88% sensitivity and about 81% specificity, and in testing the same model reached 80%/75%. During validation, the model predicted progression to ophthalmopathy a median of approximately 7 months ahead of onset, with roughly 65% sensitivity and under 85% specificity. To identify TCR V-J signatures that set the groups apart, the researchers used a discovery cohort of 100 patients, made up of 40 to 45 with Graves' ophthalmopathy and some 58 with stable Graves' hyperthyroidism. Prospective prediction of ophthalmopathy was tested in an independent validation cohort consisting of under 20 hyperthyroidism patients and some 15 patients who later progressed to ophthalmopathy. The 100 or so discovery patients were randomly divided into training and test sets at a 7:3 ratio. In addition, the study compared T-cell repertoires in thyroid tissue and in blood from six Graves' hyperthyroidism patients. Following sampling, methimazole starting at 30 mg daily was given to hyperthyroidism patients, and high-dose intravenous methylprednisolone was given to ophthalmopathy patients. Libraries were constructed in a second round of multiplex PCR, after which size selection and purification were performed. Paired-end sequencing of the libraries was performed with 100 bp reads on an Illumina HiSeq2000. Raw data were processed with SOAPnuke, discarding reads with adapters, uncalled bases, mean Phred below 15, or no exact constant-primer or identifier match. High-quality paired reads were merged using COPE v1.2.5, and each unique nucleotide sequence was defined as a clonotype. Clonotypes were aligned to IMGT TRBV, TRBD and TRBJ reference segments using MiTCR v1.1. Analysis was restricted to V-J combinations with a frequency above 0.0001, which covered roughly 99% of repertoires. A TCS score was defined as the ratio of F50 (clonal expansion) to E x V (chaos), with BLOSUM62-based TCRdist applied between CDR3 peptides within each V-J. Welch's t-statistics and random forest reduced approximately 520 V-J features to around 14, which were used in a naive Bayes classifier (R e1071). Sample size was not statistically predetermined, and blinding of investigators to group allocation was not performed. TCR Vbeta CDR3 sequencing of 140 or so peripheral blood samples (approximately 44 ophthalmopathy, around 80 hyperthyroidism and approximately 17 progressor patients) is reported in the paper.

The receptor's source is a woman between 25 and 40 years old with Graves disease. Donor details come from another sample of the same person, matched by shared clones. The receptor chain draws on TRBV11-2 and TRBJ2-1; TRBD2 lines up with 8 middle nucleotides. The sequences come from peripheral blood mononuclear cells (PBMCs), collected at new diagnosis, from a patient treated with antithyroid drugs. The DNA is as follows: TGTGCCAGCAGCGGGGCGGGGGGACTAATCCTCCCCCATGAGCAGTTCTTC. Its translation is CASSGAGGLILPHEQFF.